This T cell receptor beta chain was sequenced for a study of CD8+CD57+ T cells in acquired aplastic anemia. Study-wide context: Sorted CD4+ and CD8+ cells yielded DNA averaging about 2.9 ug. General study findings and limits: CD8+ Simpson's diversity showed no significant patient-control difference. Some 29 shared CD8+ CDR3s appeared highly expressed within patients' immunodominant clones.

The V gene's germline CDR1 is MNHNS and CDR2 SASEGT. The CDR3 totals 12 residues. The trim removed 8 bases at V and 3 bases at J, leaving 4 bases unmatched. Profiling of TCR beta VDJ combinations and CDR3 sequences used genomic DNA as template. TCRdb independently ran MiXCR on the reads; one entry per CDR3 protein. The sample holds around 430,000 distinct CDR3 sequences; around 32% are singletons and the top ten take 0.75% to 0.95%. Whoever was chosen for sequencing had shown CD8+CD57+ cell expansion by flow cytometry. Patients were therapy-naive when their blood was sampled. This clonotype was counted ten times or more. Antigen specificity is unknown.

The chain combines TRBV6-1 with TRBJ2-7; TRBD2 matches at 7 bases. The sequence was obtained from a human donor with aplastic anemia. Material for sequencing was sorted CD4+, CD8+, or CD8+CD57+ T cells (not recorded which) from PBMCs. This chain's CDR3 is CASWSGGYEQYF. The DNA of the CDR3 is TGTGCCAGCTGGTCGGGGGGCTACGAGCAGTACTTC.